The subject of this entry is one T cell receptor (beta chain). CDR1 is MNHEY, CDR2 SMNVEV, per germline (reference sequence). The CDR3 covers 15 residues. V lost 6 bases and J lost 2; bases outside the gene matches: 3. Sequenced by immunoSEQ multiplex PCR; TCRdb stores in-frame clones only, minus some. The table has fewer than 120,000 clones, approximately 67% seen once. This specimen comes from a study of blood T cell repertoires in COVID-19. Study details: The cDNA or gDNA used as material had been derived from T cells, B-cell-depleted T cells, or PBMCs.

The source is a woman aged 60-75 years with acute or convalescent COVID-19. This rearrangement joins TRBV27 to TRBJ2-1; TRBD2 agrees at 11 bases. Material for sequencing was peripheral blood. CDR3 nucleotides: TGTGCCAGCAGAATGACTAGCGGGGCCTACAATGAGCAGTTCTTC. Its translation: CASRMTSGAYNEQFF.